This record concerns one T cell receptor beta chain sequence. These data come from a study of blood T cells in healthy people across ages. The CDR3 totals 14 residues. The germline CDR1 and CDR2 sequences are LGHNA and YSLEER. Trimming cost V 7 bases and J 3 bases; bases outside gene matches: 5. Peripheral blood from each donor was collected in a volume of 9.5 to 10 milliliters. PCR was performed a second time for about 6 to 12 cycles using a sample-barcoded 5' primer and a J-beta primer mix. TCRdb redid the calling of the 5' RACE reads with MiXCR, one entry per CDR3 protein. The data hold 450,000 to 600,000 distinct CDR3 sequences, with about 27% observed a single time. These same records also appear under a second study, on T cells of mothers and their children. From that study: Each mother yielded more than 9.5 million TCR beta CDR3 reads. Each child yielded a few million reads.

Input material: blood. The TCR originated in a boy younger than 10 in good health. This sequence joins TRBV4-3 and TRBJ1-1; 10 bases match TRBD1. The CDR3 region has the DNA TGCGCCAGCATGACGGGACAGGGGTACACTGAAGCTTTCTTT. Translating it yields CASMTGQGYTEAFF.